The clone carrying this T cell receptor (beta chain) has a count of ten or more. These data belong to a study of T cell repertoires in cytomegalovirus infection. Germline lookup yields CDR1 DFQATT and CDR2 SNEGSKA (reference sequence). The CDR3 totals 11 residues. Trimming took off 5 bases at V and 8 bases at J, with 12 bases between the two ends. A single record per CDR3 protein comes from TCRdb applying MiXCR to the reads. Among over 200,000 distinct CDR3 sequences listed, around 13% were seen once. This chain links TRBV20-1 with TRBJ1-2, with D possibly TRBD1 on 6 matching bases. The receptor's source is a human donor in good health (CMV status not recorded). Some clones in this sample may be carry-over from other donors' samples. Sequencing input: PBMCs. CDR3 amino acids: CSAWTVKGYTF. Here the CDR3 DNA reads TGCAGTGCTTGGACAGTTAAAGGCTACACCTTC.